Here is one T cell receptor beta chain with its context. These data belong to a study of CXCR3-negative and CXCR3-positive naive CD8 T cells. The libraries of TRB cDNA were constructed through 5' RACE using UMI labels. TCRdb reanalyzed the 5' RACE reads, giving one entry per CDR3 protein sequence and no DNA. The sample table sets out around 81,000 distinct CDR3 sequences. Germline V gene lookup returns CDR1 SQVTM and CDR2 ANQGSEA. CDR3 length: 15 residues. The V and J genes are TRBV29-1 and TRBJ2-3; without DNA, the TCRdb call of TRBD2 cannot be checked. The sequenced sample was naive CXCR3- CD8+ T cells from blood. Described subset: CD45RO-CCR7+CD27+CD95- naive CD8+ T cells lacking CXCR3 (TNR3-). This receptor was obtained from a human donor in good health. Some clones in this sample may be carry-over from other donors' samples. Here the CDR3 reads CSVARPLDSTDTQYF.